The rows below give T cell receptor beta chains drawn from one sample of a study of T cell responses to AZD1222 COVID-19 vaccine. Data came from immunoSEQ multiplex PCR; TCRdb stores just in-frame clones and leaves some out. Among roughly 40,000 clones listed, 80% to 90% were seen once. The sample here was peripheral blood, taken 28 days after the second dose of the MenACWY control vaccine. These receptors all come from an adult who received the MenACWY meningococcal vaccine as a control. CDR3s leave out the opening cysteine and the closing phenylalanine or tryptophan.

CDR3 protein	V gene	J gene
ASWSGSVETQY	TRBV2	TRBJ2-5
ASSPTRTSGSPGANVLT	TRBV13	TRBJ2-6
AWSVLGGGYGYT	TRBV30	TRBJ1-2
ASSLTGGPHEQF	TRBV5-1	TRBJ2-1
ASSQSGGPEKLF	TRBV23-1	TRBJ1-4
ASSYGQGLFGDYGYT	TRBV7-9	TRBJ1-2
ASSFTSGNSYNEQF	TRBV5-1	TRBJ2-1
ASGVGTVRNEQF	TRBV5-1	TRBJ2-1
ASTQEVGELF	TRBV2	TRBJ2-2
ASSVEIAGGDEQY	TRBV9	TRBJ2-7
SVEGSEGTIY	TRBV29-1	TRBJ1-3
ASIPPGKGSYEQY	TRBV19	TRBJ2-7
ASSSLAGVRYEQY	TRBV27	TRBJ2-7
ASSIEGYSNQPQH	TRBV19	TRBJ1-5
ASSLIGYEQY	TRBV27	TRBJ2-7
ATQPGLGRGFGAKNIQY	TRBV15	TRBJ2-4
ASSLGGGSHEQY	TRBV5-6	TRBJ2-7
ATALARGDSEQF	TRBV10-3	TRBJ2-1
ASSNSGSDEQY	TRBV28	TRBJ2-7
ASSSGLLNSYEQY	TRBV7-6	TRBJ2-7
AWSVTRGYNEKLF	TRBV30	TRBJ1-4
ASEGGGTEAF	TRBV18	TRBJ1-1
ASSIRDSQETQY	TRBV28	TRBJ2-5
ASSKEKGRYTEAF	TRBV21-1	TRBJ1-1
ASSLGTLAKNIQY	TRBV7-9	TRBJ2-4
ASLDRGHSPLH	TRBV19	TRBJ1-6
ASSLGHTSTDTQY	TRBV5-1	TRBJ2-3
ASSSSGTGANYGYT	TRBV7-9	TRBJ1-2
AKGPGTGPSGANVLT	TRBV2	TRBJ2-6
ASLRGQGLYEQY	TRBV2	TRBJ2-7
ASSYSSGRTPVDIQY	TRBV6-2/TRBV6-3	TRBJ2-4
ASSDQGQGNEKLF	TRBV2	TRBJ1-4
ASSLYGYTEAF	TRBV12-3/TRBV12-4	TRBJ1-1
ASTGTGGASSYEQY	TRBV10-2	TRBJ2-7
ASSWTGEYEQY	TRBV27	TRBJ2-7
ASSDELAGYNEQF	TRBV6-4	TRBJ2-1
ASSQDRRGGDTQY	TRBV4-2	TRBJ2-3
ASSETGVYGYT	TRBV6-1	TRBJ1-2
ASSDGTGLDTQY	TRBV6-1	TRBJ2-3
ASSQHRGEKLF	TRBV4-1	TRBJ1-4
ASSLGGGYNEQF	TRBV7-3	TRBJ2-1
ASSLIRPYEQY	TRBV11-2	TRBJ2-7
ASSPPGTVYEQY	TRBV28	TRBJ2-7
ASSLSDRAGQY	TRBV27	TRBJ2-7
ASSYGLEAGPDTQY	TRBV5-1	TRBJ2-3